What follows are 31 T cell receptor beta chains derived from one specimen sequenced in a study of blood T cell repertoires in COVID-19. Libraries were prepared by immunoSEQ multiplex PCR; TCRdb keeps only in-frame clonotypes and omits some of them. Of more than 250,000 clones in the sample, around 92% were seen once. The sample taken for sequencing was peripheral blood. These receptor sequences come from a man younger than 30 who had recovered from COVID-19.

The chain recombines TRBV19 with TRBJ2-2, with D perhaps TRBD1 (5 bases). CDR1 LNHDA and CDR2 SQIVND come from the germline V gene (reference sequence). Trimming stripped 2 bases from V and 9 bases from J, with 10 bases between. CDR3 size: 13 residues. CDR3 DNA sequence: TGTGCCAGTAGTATAAGGGGTAGGCGGGAGCTGTTTTTT. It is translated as CASSIRGRRELFF. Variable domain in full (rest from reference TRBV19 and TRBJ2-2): DGGITQSPKYLFRKEGQNVTLSCEQNLNHDAMYWYRQDPGQGLRLIYYSQIVNDFQKGDIAEGYSVSREKKESFPLTVTSAQKNPTAFYLCASSIRGRRELFFGEGSRLTVL.

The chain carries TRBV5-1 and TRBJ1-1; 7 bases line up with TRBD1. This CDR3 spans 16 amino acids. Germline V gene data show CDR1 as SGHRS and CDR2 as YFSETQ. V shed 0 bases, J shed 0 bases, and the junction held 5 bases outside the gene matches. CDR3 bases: TGCGCCAGCAGCTTGGTAGGGGGCGGAATGAACACTGAAGCTTTCTTT. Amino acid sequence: CASSLVGGGMNTEAFF.

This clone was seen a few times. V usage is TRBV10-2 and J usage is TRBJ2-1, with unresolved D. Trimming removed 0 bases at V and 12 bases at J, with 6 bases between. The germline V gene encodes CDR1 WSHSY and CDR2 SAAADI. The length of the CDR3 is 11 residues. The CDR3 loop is CASSESGPQFF. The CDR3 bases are TGCGCCAGCAGTGAGTCTGGCCCGCAGTTCTTC.

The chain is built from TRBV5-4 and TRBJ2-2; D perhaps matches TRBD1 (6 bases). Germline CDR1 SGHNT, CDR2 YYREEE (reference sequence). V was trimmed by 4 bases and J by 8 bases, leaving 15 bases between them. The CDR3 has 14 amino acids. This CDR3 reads CASSDRDTSGELFF. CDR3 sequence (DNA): TGTGCCAGCAGCGACCGGGACACCTCTGGGGAGCTGTTTTTT.

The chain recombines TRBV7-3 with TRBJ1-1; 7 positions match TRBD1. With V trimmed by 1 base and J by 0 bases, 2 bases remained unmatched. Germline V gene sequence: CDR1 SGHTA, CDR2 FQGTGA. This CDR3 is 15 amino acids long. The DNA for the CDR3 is TGTGCCAGCAGCTTAAATACAGGGGTGAACACTGAAGCTTTCTTT. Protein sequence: CASSLNTGVNTEAFF.

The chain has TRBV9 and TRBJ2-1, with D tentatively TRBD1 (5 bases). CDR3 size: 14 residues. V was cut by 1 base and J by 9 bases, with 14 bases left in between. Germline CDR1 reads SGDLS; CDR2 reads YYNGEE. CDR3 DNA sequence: TGTGCCAGCAGCGTATTTTCTGGGGCTGGTGAGCAGTTCTTC. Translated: CASSVFSGAGEQFF.

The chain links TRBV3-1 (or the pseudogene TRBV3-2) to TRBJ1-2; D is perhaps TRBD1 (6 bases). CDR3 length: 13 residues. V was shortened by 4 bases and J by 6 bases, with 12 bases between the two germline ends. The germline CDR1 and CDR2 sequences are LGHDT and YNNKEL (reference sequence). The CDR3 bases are TGTGCCAGCAGCCGAATTCCAGGGGATGGCTACACCTTC. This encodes CASSRIPGDGYTF.

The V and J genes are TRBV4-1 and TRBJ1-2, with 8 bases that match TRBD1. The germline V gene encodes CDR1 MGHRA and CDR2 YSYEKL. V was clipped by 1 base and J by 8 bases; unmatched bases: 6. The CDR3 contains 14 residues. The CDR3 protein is CASSQGDRGGGYTF. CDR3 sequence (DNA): TGCGCCAGCAGCCAAGGAGACAGGGGAGGGGGCTACACCTTC.

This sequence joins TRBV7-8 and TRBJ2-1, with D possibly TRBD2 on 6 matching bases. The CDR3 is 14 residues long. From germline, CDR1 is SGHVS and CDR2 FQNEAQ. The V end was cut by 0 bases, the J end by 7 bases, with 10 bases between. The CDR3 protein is CASSLADYENEQFF. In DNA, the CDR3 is TGTGCCAGCAGCTTAGCGGACTACGAGAATGAGCAGTTCTTC.

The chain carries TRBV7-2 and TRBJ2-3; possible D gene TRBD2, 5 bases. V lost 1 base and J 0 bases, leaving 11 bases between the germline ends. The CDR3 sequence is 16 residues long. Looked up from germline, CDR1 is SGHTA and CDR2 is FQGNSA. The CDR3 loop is CASSLGADSSTDTQYF. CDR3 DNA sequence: TGTGCCAGCAGCTTAGGGGCGGACTCAAGCACAGATACGCAGTATTTT.

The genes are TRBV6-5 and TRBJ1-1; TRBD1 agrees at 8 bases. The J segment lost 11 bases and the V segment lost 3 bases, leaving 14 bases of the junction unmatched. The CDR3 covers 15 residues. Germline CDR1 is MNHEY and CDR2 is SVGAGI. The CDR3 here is CASSYGRTGSKRAFF. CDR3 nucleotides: TGTGCCAGCAGTTATGGGAGGACAGGGTCAAAACGGGCTTTCTTT.

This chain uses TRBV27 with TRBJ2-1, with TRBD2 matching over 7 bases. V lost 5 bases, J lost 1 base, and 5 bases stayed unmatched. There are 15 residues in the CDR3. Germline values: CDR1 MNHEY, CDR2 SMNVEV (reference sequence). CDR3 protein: CASSEGSGSYNEQFF. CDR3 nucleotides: TGTGCCAGCAGTGAGGGTAGCGGGTCCTACAATGAGCAGTTCTTC.

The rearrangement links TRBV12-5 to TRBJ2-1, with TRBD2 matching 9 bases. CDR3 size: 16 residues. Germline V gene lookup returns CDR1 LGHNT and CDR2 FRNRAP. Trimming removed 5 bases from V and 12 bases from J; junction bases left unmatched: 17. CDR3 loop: CASGLPFAGGPYMQFF. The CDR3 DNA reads TGTGCTAGTGGTCTCCCCTTTGCGGGAGGGCCGTATATGCAGTTCTTC.

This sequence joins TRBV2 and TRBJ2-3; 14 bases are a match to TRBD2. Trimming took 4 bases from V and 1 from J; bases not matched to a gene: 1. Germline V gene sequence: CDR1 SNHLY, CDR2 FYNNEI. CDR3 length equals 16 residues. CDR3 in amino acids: CASSAGLAGGTDTQYF. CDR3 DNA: TGTGCCAGCAGTGCGGGACTAGCGGGAGGCACAGATACGCAGTATTTT.

CDR3 sequence (DNA): TGTGCCAGCTCGCCGCGGGCTAGCGGTTTCTACGAGCAGTACTTC. Encoded protein: CASSPRASGFYEQYF. J is TRBJ2-7 and V is TRBV11-3; the match to TRBD2 covers 7 bases. The CDR3 totals 15 residues. Trimming at V came to 8 bases and at J to 3 bases, leaving 13 bases not matched to a gene. Germline-derived CDR1 and CDR2 are SGHNT and YENEEA.

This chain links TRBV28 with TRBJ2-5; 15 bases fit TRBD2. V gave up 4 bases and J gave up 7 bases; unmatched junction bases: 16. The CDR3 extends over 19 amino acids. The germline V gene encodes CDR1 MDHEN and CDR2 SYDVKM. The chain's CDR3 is CASSSSGTSGRLARVTQYF. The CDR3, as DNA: TGTGCCAGCAGTTCCTCCGGGACTAGCGGGAGGCTGGCTCGGGTGACCCAGTACTTC.

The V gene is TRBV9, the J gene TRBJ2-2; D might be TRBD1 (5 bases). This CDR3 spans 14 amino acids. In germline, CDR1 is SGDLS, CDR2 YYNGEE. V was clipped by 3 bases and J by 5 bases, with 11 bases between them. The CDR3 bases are TGTGCCAGCAGCGGTATAGGGGAAACCGGGGAGCTGTTTTTT. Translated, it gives CASSGIGETGELFF.

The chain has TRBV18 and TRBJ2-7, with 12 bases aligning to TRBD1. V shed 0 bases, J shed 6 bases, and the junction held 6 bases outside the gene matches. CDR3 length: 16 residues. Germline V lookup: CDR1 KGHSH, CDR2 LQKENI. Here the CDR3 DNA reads TGTGCCAGCTCACCACCGACCGGGACAGGGGGCGCCGAGCAGTACTTC. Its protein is CASSPPTGTGGAEQYF.

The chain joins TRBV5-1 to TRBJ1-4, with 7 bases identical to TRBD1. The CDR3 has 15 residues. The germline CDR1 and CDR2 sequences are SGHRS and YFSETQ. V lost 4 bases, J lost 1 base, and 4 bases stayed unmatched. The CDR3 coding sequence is TGCGCCAGCAGCATAACAGGGGTAACTAATGAAAAACTGTTTTTT. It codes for CASSITGVTNEKLFF.

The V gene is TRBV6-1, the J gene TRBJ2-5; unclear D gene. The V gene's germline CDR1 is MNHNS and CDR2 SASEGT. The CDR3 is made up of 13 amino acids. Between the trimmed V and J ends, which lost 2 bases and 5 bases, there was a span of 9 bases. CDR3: CASSEISLETQYF. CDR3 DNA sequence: TGTGCCAGCAGTGAAATATCCCTGGAGACCCAGTACTTC.

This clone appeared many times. The CDR3 region has the DNA TGTGCCAGCAGCTTAGTTCATGTTAGCGGGGGGTCAAGCTCCTACGAGCAGTACTTC. Translating gives CASSLVHVSGGSSSYEQYF. The chain employs TRBV7-2 and TRBJ2-7, with 10 positions matching TRBD2. The CDR3 runs 19 residues. Germline CDR1 and CDR2: SGHTA and FQGNSA. The junction had 12 bases not matched to a gene; V was cut back by 1 base and J by 0 bases.

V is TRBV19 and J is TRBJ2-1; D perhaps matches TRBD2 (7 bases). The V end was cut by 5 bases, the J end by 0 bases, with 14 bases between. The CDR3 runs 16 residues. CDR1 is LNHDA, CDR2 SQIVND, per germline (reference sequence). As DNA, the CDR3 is TGTGCCAGTAGTCCGGGGGGCGTCAGCTCCTACAATGAGCAGTTCTTC. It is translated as CASSPGGVSSYNEQFF.

This CDR3 is CASSPGRGQAAYEQYF. The CDR3 DNA reads as TGCGCCAGCAGCCCAGGGAGGGGACAGGCAGCCTACGAGCAGTACTTC. V is TRBV5-1 and J is TRBJ2-7; possible D gene TRBD1, 8 bases. V lost 4 bases and J lost 2, with 19 bases in between. The CDR3 totals 16 residues. Germline CDR1 and CDR2: SGHRS and YFSETQ.

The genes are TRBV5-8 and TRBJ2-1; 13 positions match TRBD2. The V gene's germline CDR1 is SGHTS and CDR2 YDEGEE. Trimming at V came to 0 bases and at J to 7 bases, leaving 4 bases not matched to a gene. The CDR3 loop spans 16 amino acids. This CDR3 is CASSLGTSGSWNEQFF. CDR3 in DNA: TGTGCCAGCAGCTTGGGGACTAGCGGGAGTTGGAATGAGCAGTTCTTC.

CDR3 nucleotide sequence: TGTGCCAGCACCCTAGCGGGACAAGAGACCCAGTACTTC. This gives the protein CASTLAGQETQYF. V usage is TRBV11-2 and J usage is TRBJ2-5, with 9 bases identical to TRBD2. The V gene's germline CDR1 is SGHAT and CDR2 FQNNGV. V lost 7 bases and J lost 2; bases outside the gene matches: 2. The CDR3 contains 13 residues.

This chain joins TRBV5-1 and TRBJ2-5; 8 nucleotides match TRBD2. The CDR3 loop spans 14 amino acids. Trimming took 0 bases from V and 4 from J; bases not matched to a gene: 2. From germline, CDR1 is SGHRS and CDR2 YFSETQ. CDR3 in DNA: TGCGCCAGCAGCTTGGCTCTAGCGGGAGAGACCCAGTACTTC. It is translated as CASSLALAGETQYF.

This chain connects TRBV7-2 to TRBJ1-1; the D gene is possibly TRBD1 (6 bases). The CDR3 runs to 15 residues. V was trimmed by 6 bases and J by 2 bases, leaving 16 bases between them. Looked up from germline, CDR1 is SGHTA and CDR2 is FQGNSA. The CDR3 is CASSPRAGANTEAFF. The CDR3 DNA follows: TGTGCCAGCAGTCCTCGGGCAGGGGCTAACACTGAAGCTTTCTTT.

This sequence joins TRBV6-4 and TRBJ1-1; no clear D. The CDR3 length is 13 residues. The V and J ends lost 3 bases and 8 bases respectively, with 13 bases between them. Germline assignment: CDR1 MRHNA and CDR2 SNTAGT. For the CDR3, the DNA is TGTGCCAGCAGTGAGGTCGAGGGTACGGAAGCTTTCTTT. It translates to CASSEVEGTEAFF.

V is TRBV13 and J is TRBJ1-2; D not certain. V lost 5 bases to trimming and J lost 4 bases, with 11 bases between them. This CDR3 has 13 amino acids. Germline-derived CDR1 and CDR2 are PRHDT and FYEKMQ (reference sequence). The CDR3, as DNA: TGTGCCAGCAGCGAGGGCAGTGTCTATGGCTACACCTTC. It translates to CASSEGSVYGYTF.

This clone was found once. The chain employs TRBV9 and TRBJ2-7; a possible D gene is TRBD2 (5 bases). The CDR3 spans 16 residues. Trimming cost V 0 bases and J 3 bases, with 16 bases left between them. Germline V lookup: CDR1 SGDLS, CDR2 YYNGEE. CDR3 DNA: TGTGCCAGCAGCGTAGGGGTGGAGGCGCCTATCTACGAGCAGTACTTC. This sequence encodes CASSVGVEAPIYEQYF.

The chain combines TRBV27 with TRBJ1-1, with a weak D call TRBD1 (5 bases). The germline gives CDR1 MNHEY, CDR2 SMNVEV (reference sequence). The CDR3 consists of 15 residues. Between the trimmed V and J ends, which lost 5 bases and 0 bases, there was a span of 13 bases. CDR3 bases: TGTGCCAGCAGTCCCCGAAAGGGGTTGAACACTGAAGCTTTCTTT. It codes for CASSPRKGLNTEAFF.